A single sample gave rise to the 16 T cell receptor beta chains below, sequenced in a study of cytomegalovirus exposure and HLA in healthy donors. The PCR used 60 Vbeta and 13 Jbeta primers. Sequenced by immunoSEQ multiplex PCR; TCRdb stores in-frame clones only, minus some. This sample has about 190,000 clones, with approximately 86% found just once. Sequencing used PBMCs. The receptors shown here come from a woman aged 18 to 35 in good health and CMV-seronegative.

The V gene is TRBV7-8, the J gene TRBJ1-3; 7 bases line up with TRBD1. J lost 0 bases, V lost 1 base, and 3 bases had no gene match. CDR1 SGHVS and CDR2 FQNEAQ come from the germline V gene. This CDR3 spans 16 amino acids. As DNA, the CDR3 is TGTGCCAGCAGCTTAGTGACAGGGATCTCTGGAAACACCATATATTTT. It yields the protein CASSLVTGISGNTIYF.

This clone was picked up one time. CDR3 in amino acids: CASSFLSPLHF. In nucleotides, the CDR3 is TGTGCCAGCAGTTTTCTTTCACCCCTCCACTTT. The chain employs TRBV28 and TRBJ1-6, with D hard to call. The V and J ends lost 3 bases and 9 bases respectively, with 3 bases between them. Germline lookup yields CDR1 MDHEN and CDR2 SYDVKM. There are 11 residues in the CDR3.

The CDR3 loop reads CAISESGGSGNTIYF. CDR3 coding DNA: TGTGCCATCAGTGAGTCGGGGGGATCTGGAAACACCATATATTTT. This chain uses TRBV10-3 with TRBJ1-3; D is possibly TRBD1 (5 bases). Germline-derived CDR1 and CDR2 are ENHRY and SYGVKD. The CDR3 totals 15 residues. Trimming cost V 0 bases and J 1 base, with 7 bases left between them.

This rearrangement joins TRBV2 to TRBJ1-1; tentatively, D is TRBD1 (5 bases). The V gene lost 6 bases and the J gene lost 1 base, with 6 bases spanning the gap. The CDR3 totals 12 residues. CDR1 is SNHLY and CDR2 is FYNNEI in the germline V gene. CDR3 in DNA: TGTGCCAGCAGGCAGGGGAACACTGAAGCTTTCTTT. It yields the protein CASRQGNTEAFF.

This chain connects TRBV5-4 to TRBJ2-7, with D possibly being TRBD2 (6 bases). Per germline, CDR1 SGHNT and CDR2 YYREEE (reference sequence). The V gene lost 1 base and the J gene lost 1 base, with 9 bases spanning the gap. The CDR3 runs to 14 residues. CDR3 sequence: CASSLPGGSYEQYF. Here the CDR3 DNA reads TGTGCCAGCAGCTTGCCCGGGGGATCCTACGAGCAGTACTTC.

This clone occurred once. The chain joins TRBV5-8 to TRBJ1-2; 9 positions match TRBD1. V trimming: 4 bases; J trimming: 8 bases; junction bases outside the gene matches: 6. Germline CDR1 and CDR2: SGHTS and YDEGEE. The CDR3 totals 13 residues. CDR3 nucleotide sequence: TGTGCCAGCAGCCCGGGACAGGGAAACGGCTACACCTTC. Its translation is CASSPGQGNGYTF.

J is TRBJ2-5 and V is TRBV5-4, with D perhaps matching TRBD2 (5 bases). Between the trimmed V and J ends, which lost 4 bases and 1 base, there was a span of 8 bases. The germline gives CDR1 SGHNT, CDR2 YYREEE (reference sequence). The CDR3 has 13 amino acids. The CDR3 reads CASSPRGQETQYF. The CDR3 region has the DNA TGTGCCAGCAGCCCTCGGGGCCAAGAGACCCAGTACTTC.

The rearrangement joins TRBV6-5 to TRBJ1-2; D gene unclear. This CDR3 has 12 residues. The germline V gene encodes CDR1 MNHEY and CDR2 SVGAGI. With 7 bases removed from V and 9 bases from J, the gap between germline ends came to 15 bases. CDR3 sequence reads: CASKTRGFRYTF. CDR3 in DNA: TGTGCCAGCAAAACACGGGGTTTTCGCTACACCTTC.

The chain recombines TRBV9 with TRBJ2-7, with 7 bases matching TRBD2. Germline V gene sequence: CDR1 SGDLS, CDR2 YYNGEE. Trimming cost V 3 bases and J 5 bases; bases outside gene matches: 8. The CDR3 sequence is 14 residues long. CDR3 bases: TGTGCCAGCAGCGCAGAAGGACTAGTAGACGAGCAGTACTTC. Protein product: CASSAEGLVDEQYF.

The chain joins TRBV13 to TRBJ2-4; D possibly corresponds to TRBD1 (6 bases). Looked up from germline, CDR1 is PRHDT and CDR2 is FYEKMQ (reference sequence). V shed 6 bases and J shed 6 bases, with 12 bases lying between them. The CDR3 is 13 residues long. Written as DNA, the CDR3 is TGTGCCAGCAGACAAGGGGGTACAAACATTCAGTACTTC. It translates to CASRQGGTNIQYF.

J is TRBJ1-2 and V is TRBV19, with 7 bases aligning to TRBD1. This CDR3 contains 15 residues. The V gene end was trimmed by 5 bases and the J gene end by 4 bases; junction bases not matched to a gene: 10. CDR1 is LNHDA, CDR2 SQIVND, per germline (reference sequence). This CDR3 is CASSLGDRGGYGYTF. The CDR3 DNA reads as TGTGCCAGTAGTCTGGGGGACAGAGGCGGCTATGGCTACACCTTC.

This rearrangement joins TRBV6-1 to TRBJ1-2; D remains unclear. The V end lost 8 bases, the J end lost 7 bases, and 11 bases lay between the germline ends. Looked up from germline, CDR1 is MNHNS and CDR2 is SASEGT. The CDR3 contains 11 residues. CDR3 amino acids: CASYSNGGYTF. The CDR3 DNA is TGTGCCAGCTACAGTAATGGTGGCTACACCTTC.

The chain recombines TRBV19 with TRBJ2-5, with a weak D call TRBD1 (6 bases). The V end lost 6 bases, the J end lost 3 bases, and 11 bases lay between the germline ends. The CDR3 sequence is 13 residues long. Germline loops: CDR1 LNHDA, CDR2 SQIVND (reference sequence). CDR3 sequence reads: CASSRAGEETQYF. The DNA of the CDR3 is TGTGCCAGTAGCCGGGCAGGGGAAGAGACCCAGTACTTC.

This clone turned up a few times. The gene calls are TRBV9 and TRBJ1-2, with D tentatively TRBD1 (5 bases). Germline assignment: CDR1 SGDLS and CDR2 YYNGEE. This CDR3 has 13 residues. Trimming removed 4 bases from V and 5 bases from J, with 12 bases in between. This CDR3 is CASSPTGVYGYTF. CDR3 coding DNA: TGTGCCAGCAGCCCAACGGGGGTTTATGGCTACACCTTC.

V and J are TRBV27 and TRBJ2-5; no reliable D call. The germline gives CDR1 MNHEY, CDR2 SMNVEV (reference sequence). With 5 bases removed from V and 5 bases from J, the gap between germline ends came to 12 bases. The CDR3 runs 13 residues. The CDR3, as DNA: TGTGCCAGCAGTCCGACTCGAAAGGAGACCCAGTACTTC. Protein: CASSPTRKETQYF.

This chain connects TRBV11-2 to TRBJ1-1; TRBD1 might be the D (6 bases). Trimming took 4 bases from V and 2 from J, leaving 11 bases between them. The germline CDR1 and CDR2 sequences are SGHAT and FQNNGV. The CDR3 covers 14 residues. CDR3 loop: CASSSLTGNTEAFF. In DNA form, the CDR3 reads TGTGCCAGCAGCTCGCTGACAGGAAACACTGAAGCTTTCTTT.